The T cell receptor (beta chain) described here comes from a study of blood T cells in healthy people across ages. Comment on this clonotype: Germline is not matched at one junction end, which may reflect a read error.

For the second PCR, which ran for roughly 6 to 11 cycles, a sample-barcoded 5' primer and a J-beta primer mix were used. Every single cDNA molecule received a tag from a template-switch adaptor with 12 random nucleotides. TCRdb re-called the 5' RACE reads with MiXCR, one entry per CDR3 protein. This sample has over 1,500,000 distinct CDR3 sequences, with 39% found just once. The germline CDR1 and CDR2 sequences are SQVTM and ANQGSEA. CDR3 length: 11 residues. The sequenced sample consisted of blood. The source is a human donor in good health. V usage is TRBV29-1 and J usage is TRBJ1-2; no definite D call. CDR3 in DNA: TGCAGCGTTACGAGCAGTTATGGCTGCACCTTC. This codes for CSVTSSYGCTF.